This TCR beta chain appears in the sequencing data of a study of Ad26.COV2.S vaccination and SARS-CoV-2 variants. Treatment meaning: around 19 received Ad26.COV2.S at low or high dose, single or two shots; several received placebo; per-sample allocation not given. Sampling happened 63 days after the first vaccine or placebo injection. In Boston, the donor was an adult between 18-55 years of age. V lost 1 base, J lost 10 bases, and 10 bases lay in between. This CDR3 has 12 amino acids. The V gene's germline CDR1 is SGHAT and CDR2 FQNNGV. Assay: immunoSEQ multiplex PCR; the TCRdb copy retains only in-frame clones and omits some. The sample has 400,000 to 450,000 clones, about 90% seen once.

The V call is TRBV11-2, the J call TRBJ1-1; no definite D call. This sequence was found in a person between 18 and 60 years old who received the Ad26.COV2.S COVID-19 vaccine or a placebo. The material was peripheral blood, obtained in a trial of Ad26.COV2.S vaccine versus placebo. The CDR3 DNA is TGTGCCAGCAGCTTAGGAGGTTATGTAGCTTTCTTT. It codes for CASSLGGYVAFF. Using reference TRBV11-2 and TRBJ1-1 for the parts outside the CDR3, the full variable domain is EAGVAQSPRYKIIEKRQSVAFWCNPISGHATLYWYQQILGQGPKLLIQFQNNGVVDDSQLPKDRFSAERLKGVDSTLKIQPAKLEDSAVYLCASSLGGYVAFFGQGTRLTVV.